The sequence of this T cell receptor (beta chain) was determined in a study of shared clonotypes between healthy human individuals. Terminally differentiated effector memory CD45RA+ cells were excluded by CCR7 positive selection of CD45RO-negative cells. This CDR3 is 13 amino acids long. V was shortened by 0 bases and J by 8 bases, with 11 bases between the two germline ends. Germline V lookup: CDR1 SGDLS, CDR2 YYNGEE. In the sorted-subset replicate PCRs, 200 ng DNA, roughly 30,000 T cell genomes, was used. The repertoire was sequenced with immunoSEQ multiplex PCR; TCRdb's copy has only in-frame clones and lacks some. This sample has roughly 2.1 million clones, with about 92% found just once. This clone was seen only a few times. No antigen is known for it. Findings and caveats of the study: Among the subsets, naive ones generally showed larger estimated richness than memory ones.

The sequence was collected from a man between 18 and 35 years old in good health. Some clones in this sample may be carry-over from other donors' samples. Material: naive CD8+ T cells from PBMCs. This sequence joins TRBV9 and TRBJ1-1, with D uncertain. CDR3 in DNA: TGTGCCAGCAGCGTAGTTGGAAGAGCCGAAGCTTTCTTT. It is translated as CASSVVGRAEAFF.